A selection of T cell receptor beta chains follows, all from one sample in a study of Tregs in tolerant kidney transplant recipients. Some clones are missing from TCRdb's copy, which holds only in-frame ones; the method was immunoSEQ multiplex PCR. The sample consists of about 94,000 clones, approximately 93% of them appearing once. The source was CD4+ T cells from blood, collected before the transplant. The source of these receptors is a human donor who received a combined kidney and bone marrow transplant. Both conserved end residues are part of each CDR3.

v_gene	j_gene	CDR3aa
TRBV5-1	TRBJ2-3	CASSLGLAGGTDTQYF
TRBV4-3	TRBJ2-3	CASSQGVGNTDTQYF
TRBV5-6	TRBJ1-3	CASSRRSIFSGNTIYF
TRBV2	TRBJ2-2	CASDTRTSPGELFF
TRBV2	TRBJ2-2	CATHGLAGGSSGELFF
TRBV2	TRBJ2-5	CASTEGLAGGWETQYF
TRBV5-1	TRBJ1-2	CASSPDRGRDGYTF
TRBV5-1	TRBJ2-3	CASSLMGLAGSDTQYF
TRBV29-1	TRBJ1-1	CSVGAGDRTAFF
TRBV6-1	TRBJ2-7	CASSSQAGGSYEQYF
TRBV4-1	TRBJ2-6	CASSQVPRLAYLEAGANVLTF
TRBV9	TRBJ2-7	CASSVAPDRHYEQYF
TRBV10-3	TRBJ1-1	CAISESGHRNTEAFF
TRBV5-1	TRBJ2-5	CASSAQKGGQETQYF
TRBV7-2	TRBJ2-7	CASSLVSGSTYEQYF
TRBV5-1	TRBJ1-6	CASSLVGQPNSPLHF
TRBV19	TRBJ2-1	CASSLQRERGNEQFF
TRBV6-1	TRBJ2-3	CASSETGVAQYF
TRBV4-1	TRBJ2-5	CASSQLGTGGETQYF
TRBV7-9	TRBJ2-5	CASSSLGLETQYF
TRBV5-1	TRBJ2-1	CASSLIGGAYNEQFF
TRBV11-3	TRBJ1-3	CASSTGSGNTIYF
TRBV7-8	TRBJ2-3	CASSLARGKTGWTQYF
TRBV30	TRBJ1-4	CAWNFNEKLFF
TRBV9	TRBJ2-7	CASSEGDPWEAYEQYF
TRBV5-4	TRBJ2-5	CATQRQVAGEETQYF
TRBV9	TRBJ2-1	CASSRTSGGLSYNEQFF